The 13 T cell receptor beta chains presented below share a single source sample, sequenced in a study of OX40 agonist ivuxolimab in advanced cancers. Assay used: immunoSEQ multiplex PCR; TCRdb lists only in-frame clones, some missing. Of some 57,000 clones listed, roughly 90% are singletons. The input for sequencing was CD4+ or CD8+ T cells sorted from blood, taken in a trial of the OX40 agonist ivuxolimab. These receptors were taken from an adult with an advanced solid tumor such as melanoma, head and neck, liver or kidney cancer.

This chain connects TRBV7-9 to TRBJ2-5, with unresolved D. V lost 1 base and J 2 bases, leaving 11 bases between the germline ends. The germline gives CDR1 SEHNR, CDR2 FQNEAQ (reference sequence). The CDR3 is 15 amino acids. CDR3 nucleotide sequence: TGTGCCAGCAGCTTAGTCGGGCAGAAACAAGAGACCCAGTACTTC. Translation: CASSLVGQKQETQYF.

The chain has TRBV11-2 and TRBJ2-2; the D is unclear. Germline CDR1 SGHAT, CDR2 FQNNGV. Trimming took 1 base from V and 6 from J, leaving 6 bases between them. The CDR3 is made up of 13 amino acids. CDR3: CASSLVGAGELFF. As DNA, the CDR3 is TGTGCCAGCAGCTTAGTTGGCGCCGGGGAGCTGTTTTTT.

CDR3 sequence reads: CASSPLGQGVDEQFF. CDR3 nucleotide sequence: TGTGCCAGCTCACCACTGGGACAGGGGGTCGATGAGCAGTTCTTC. The J gene is TRBJ2-1, the V gene TRBV18; the match to TRBD1 covers 11 bases. Trimming cost V 1 base and J 8 bases; bases outside gene matches: 4. CDR1 is KGHSH, CDR2 LQKENI, per germline. There are 15 residues in the CDR3. Together with reference TRBV18 and TRBJ2-1, the CDR3 gives the full variable domain: NAGVMQNPRHLVRRRGQEARLRCSPMKGHSHVYWYRQLPEEGLKFMVYLQKENIIDESGMPKERFSAEFPKEGPSILRIQQVVRGDSAAYFCASSPLGQGVDEQFFGPGTRLTVL.

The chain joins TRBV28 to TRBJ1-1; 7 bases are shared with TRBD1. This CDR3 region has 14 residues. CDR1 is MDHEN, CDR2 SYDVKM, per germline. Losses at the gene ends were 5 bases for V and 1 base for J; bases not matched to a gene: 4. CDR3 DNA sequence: TGTGCCAGCAGTGAGGGACAGAAGAACACTGAAGCTTTCTTT. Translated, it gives CASSEGQKNTEAFF.

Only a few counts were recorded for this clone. The DNA of the CDR3 is TGTGCCAGCACAGGTCTAGCGGGGGCCCACTCCTACAATGAGCAGTTCTTC. It yields the protein CASTGLAGAHSYNEQFF. The chain uses TRBV7-8 and TRBJ2-1, with 10 nucleotides matching TRBD2. V lost 7 bases and J lost 0; bases outside the gene matches: 9. CDR1 and CDR2 (germline): SGHVS, FQNEAQ. This CDR3 is built from 17 residues.

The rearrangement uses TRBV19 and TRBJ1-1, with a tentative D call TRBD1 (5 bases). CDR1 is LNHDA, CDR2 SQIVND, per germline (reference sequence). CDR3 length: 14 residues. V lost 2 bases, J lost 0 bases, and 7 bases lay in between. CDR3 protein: CASSILGVNTEAFF. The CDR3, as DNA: TGTGCCAGTAGTATATTAGGGGTGAACACTGAAGCTTTCTTT.

CDR3 DNA: TGCGCCAGCAGTCGGCAGAACTACGAGCAGTACTTC. It translates to CASSRQNYEQYF. This chain connects TRBV10-2 to TRBJ2-7; D unclear. Trimming shortened V by 5 bases and J by 3 bases, and 8 bases separated the two germline ends. CDR1 is WSHSY and CDR2 is SAAADI in the germline V gene. This CDR3 contains 12 residues.

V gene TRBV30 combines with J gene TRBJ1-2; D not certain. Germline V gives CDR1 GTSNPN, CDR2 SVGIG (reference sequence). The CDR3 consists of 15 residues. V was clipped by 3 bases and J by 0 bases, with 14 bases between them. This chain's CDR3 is CAWRRRRITNYGYTF. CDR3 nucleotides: TGTGCCTGGAGAAGGCGGAGAATTACTAACTATGGCTACACCTTC. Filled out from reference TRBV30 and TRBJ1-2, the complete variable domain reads SQTIHQWPATLVQPVGSPLSLECTVEGTSNPNLYWYRQAAGRGLQLLFYSVGIGQISSEVPQNLSASRPQDRQFILSSKKLLLSDSGFYLCAWRRRRITNYGYTFGSGTRLTVV.

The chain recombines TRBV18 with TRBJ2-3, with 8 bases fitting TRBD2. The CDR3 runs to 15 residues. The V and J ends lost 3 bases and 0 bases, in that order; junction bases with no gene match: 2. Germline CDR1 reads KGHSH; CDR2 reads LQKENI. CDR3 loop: CASSPSGGSTDTQYF. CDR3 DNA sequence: TGTGCCAGCTCACCCAGCGGGGGTAGCACAGATACGCAGTATTTT.

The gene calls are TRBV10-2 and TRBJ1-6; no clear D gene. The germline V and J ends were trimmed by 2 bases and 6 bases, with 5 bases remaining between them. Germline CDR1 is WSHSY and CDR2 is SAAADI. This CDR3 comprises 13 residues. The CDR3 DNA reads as TGCGCCAGCAGTGAGGGACTTAATTCACCCCTCCACTTT. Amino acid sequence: CASSEGLNSPLHF.

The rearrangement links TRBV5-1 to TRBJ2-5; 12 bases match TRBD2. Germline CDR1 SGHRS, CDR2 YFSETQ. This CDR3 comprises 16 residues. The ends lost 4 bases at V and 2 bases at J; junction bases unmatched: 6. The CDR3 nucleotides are TGCGCCAGCAGCGTACTAGCGGGGGGCGGGCAAGAGACCCAGTACTTC. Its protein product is CASSVLAGGGQETQYF.

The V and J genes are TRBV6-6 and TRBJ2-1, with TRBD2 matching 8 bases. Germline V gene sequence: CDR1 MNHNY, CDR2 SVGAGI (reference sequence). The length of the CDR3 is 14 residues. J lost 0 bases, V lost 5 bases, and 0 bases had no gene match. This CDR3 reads CASSTSGSYNEQFF. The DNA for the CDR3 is TGTGCCAGCAGTACTAGCGGCTCCTACAATGAGCAGTTCTTC.

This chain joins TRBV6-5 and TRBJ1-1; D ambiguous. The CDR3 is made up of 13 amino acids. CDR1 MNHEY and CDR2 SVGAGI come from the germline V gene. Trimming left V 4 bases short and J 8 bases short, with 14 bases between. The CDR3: CASSSRQPPEAFF. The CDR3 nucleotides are TGTGCCAGCAGTTCACGCCAACCCCCCGAAGCTTTCTTT.